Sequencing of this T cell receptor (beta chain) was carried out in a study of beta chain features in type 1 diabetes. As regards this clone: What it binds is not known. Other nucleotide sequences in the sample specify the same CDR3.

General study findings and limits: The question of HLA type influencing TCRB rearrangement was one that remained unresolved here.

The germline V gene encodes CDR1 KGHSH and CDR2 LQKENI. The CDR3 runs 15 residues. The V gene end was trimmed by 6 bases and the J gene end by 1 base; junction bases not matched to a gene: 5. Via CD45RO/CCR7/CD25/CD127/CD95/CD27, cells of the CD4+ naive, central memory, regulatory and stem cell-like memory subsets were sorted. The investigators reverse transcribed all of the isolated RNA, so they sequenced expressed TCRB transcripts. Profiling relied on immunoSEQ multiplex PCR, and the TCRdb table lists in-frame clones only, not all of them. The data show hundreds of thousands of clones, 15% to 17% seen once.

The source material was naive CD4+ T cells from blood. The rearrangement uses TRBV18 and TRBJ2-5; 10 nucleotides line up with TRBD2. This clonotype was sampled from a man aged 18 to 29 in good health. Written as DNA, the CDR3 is TGTGCCAGCTCCCCTCGGACTAGCGGCCAAGAGACCCAGTACTTC. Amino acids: CASSPRTSGQETQYF.